What follows describes a single T cell receptor beta chain. It has no known antigen specificity. No base quality values were provided; no much bigger clone lies one nucleotide off. Libraries were built with the immunoSEQ multiplex PCR assay. A mixture of 60 forward primers for TCR Vbeta segments and 13 reverse primers for TCR Jbeta segments was used in the multiplex PCR. The CDR3 region of rearranged TCR beta genes was amplified from genomic DNA by a multiplex PCR assay. The Illumina HiSeq System was used to sequence the amplified TCR beta libraries as 87-base-pair reads. Under the source paper's analysis protocol: In a later analysis, 77 million or so unique TCR beta chains were counted across the roughly 700 repertoires, and around 11 million of these chains were shared by at least two donors. To remove PCR and sequencing errors, raw reads were error-corrected and collapsed into unique sequences using a nearest-neighbor algorithm that merged closely related sequences. Alignment of CDR3 sequences to IMGT reference sequences was used to assign V, D and J gene segments. For a sequence to be retained, at least a six-nucleotide match to both a V gene segment and a J gene segment was required. Rearrangements were classified as productive when the CDR3 lacked stop codons and remained in frame with V and J, and all other rearrangements were classified as non-productive. CDR3 was defined by IMGT convention, running from the second conserved V-encoded cysteine to the conserved J-encoded phenylalanine. The earlier analysis of 500 to 600 of the donors excluded sequences that lacked an unambiguous match to a single V gene segment. In an earlier analysis of a few hundred of the donors, V segments were called functional above 56.7% productive rearrangements and were called segregating when the between-donor standard deviation exceeded 5%. A statistical classification framework was developed to diagnose cytomegalovirus status using the catalog of TCR beta chain sequences. In a later analysis, V and J genes were assigned by comparing TCR nucleotide sequences against IMGT/GENE-DB human TR gene sequences. In a later analysis, CDR3 sequences and most-parsimonious VDJ recombination scenarios were assigned using the TCRdist pipeline. In a later analysis, each TCR beta chain was defined by its CDR3 amino acid sequence together with its V-gene family, and reads lacking a unique V-gene family were excluded. In a later analysis, several hundred highly shared, low-generation-probability nucleotide sequences were removed to address suspected cross-contamination and a sequencing artifact. A later analysis calculated a clonal expansion index for each public chain from normalized within-repertoire ranks of inferred template counts. A later analysis computed generation probabilities with a VDJ recombination model fitted to out-of-frame rearrangements, and checked the results against IGoR. In a later analysis, hypergeometric tests were used to score TCR-TCR, TCR-HLA and TCR-CMV co-occurrence, with a repertoire-size bias correction applied to TCR pairs. To estimate false discovery rates, a later analysis permuted the HLA or CMV assignments 20 times. In a later analysis, co-occurring TCRs were grouped using DBSCAN, and TCRdist sequence similarity was added for clustering within HLA-allele-positive subsets. For co-occurrence clustering, repertoires with fewer than 30,000 or more than 120,000 public chains were excluded, along with about five repertoires with anomalous nucleotide sharing. TCRdb took over this immuneACCESS table, retaining in-frame rearrangements with V and J assigned. Such tables are incomplete; in checked studies, under half of the missing clones stem from an unresolved V gene, and the remainder is unexplained. V and J calls and clone size are given by that table; D and trimming were obtained from the DNA. Recorded for this sample are fewer than 150,000 clones; 80% of them occurred a single time. 1% of the sample is in the top ten clones.

The cohort consisted of 650 to 700 healthy bone marrow donors. All cohort members were sampled while nominally healthy, although unrecorded immune exposures were likely present. The donor tested CMV seronegative, placing the donor among the 352 seronegative members of the cohort. A peripheral blood sample was collected from each donor, and TCR beta sequencing was performed on peripheral blood mononuclear cells. The Qiagen DNeasy Blood Extraction Kit was used to extract genomic DNA from the blood cell samples. V is pared back by 8 bases and J by 0 bases, with 16 bases lying between the germline termini. Per the germline V gene, SQVTM is the CDR1 and ANQGSEA is the CDR2. The CDR3 numbers 14 residues from cysteine through phenylalanine. The sequence is cut down to CDR3 DNA, 42 bases in frame from base 1. These data originate in a study of cytomegalovirus exposure and HLA in healthy donors (dated by TCRdb to 2017 to 2019). General notes on the study: According to an earlier analysis of around 600 of the donors, some 180 million T cells yielded 117 million unique TCR beta sequences and about 300 Gb of sequence data. A separate validation cohort of 90 to 150 different subjects was used in addition to the 666-subject first cohort. A later analysis re-analyzed previously published TCR beta repertoires from roughly 690 donors and added high-resolution HLA genotyping to study TCR occurrence patterns. Every repertoire in the discovery cohort had been generated on one and the same sequencing platform. In the later analysis, no new phenotypic data were used to find candidate immune exposures; instead, reliance was placed on TCR beta sequences and their occurrence across donors. The aim of the study was to test whether cataloging public T cell receptors could identify signatures of past pathogen exposure. Donor age, sex, ethnicity and CMV serostatus were compiled together with the repertoire data. The T cell repertoires of 670 or so subjects were profiled by immunosequencing and related to cytomegalovirus serostatus. An early release covering 550 to 650 HLA-typed donors comprised about 300 gigabases of sequencing data and around 80 million unique TCR sequences. To predict cytomegalovirus infection status, the study combined high-throughput TCR immunosequencing, statistical association of individual TCRs with disease status, and machine learning. In a later genetic analysis, genome-wide SNP genotypes for about three fifths of the 666 donors were used, and that subset was treated as a discovery cohort. An earlier analysis of 587 of the donors used high-throughput TCR beta sequencing to judge whether each TCR beta V gene segment behaved as functional or pseudogenic. On average, roughly 240,000 unique TCR beta nucleotide sequences were sequenced per donor among 300 to 500 genotyped donors of the cohort, with approximately 18% of those sequences being non-productive. The genetic ancestry cluster associated with self-reported Caucasian donors included about four fifths of the roughly 400 genotyped donors. The number of donors typed differed by locus, with roughly 629-640 for A, B, C, DRB1 and DQB1, more than 500 for DQA1, 600 to 610 for DPA1, and approximately 470 for DPB1. Four or five DR-DQ haplotypes were handled as single units for association and clustering, since linkage in the cohort was strong. HLA typing covered class I and class II loci at four-digit resolution. What the study reported, not specific to this receptor: A cluster of highly shared sequence variants was judged likely to be a technical artifact of the sequencing pipeline. Compared with equally common non-associated chains, HLA-associated TCR beta chains in a later analysis were more clonally expanded and had lower generation probabilities. The authors suggested that the approach could potentially be extended to other disease states and immunological phenotypes. Assigning TCR associations to individual alleles was difficult when HLA alleles, especially DR and DQ, strongly co-occurred. According to a later analysis, most CMV-associated TCR beta chains appeared to be HLA-restricted, and the HLA associations seemed to be driven largely by CMV exposure. Correlated functional status among segregating V segments might reflect linkage disequilibrium, but an unknown experimental factor could not be ruled out. In vitro tests confirmed that a few of the cytomegalovirus-associated TCR beta chains recognize cytomegalovirus antigens. In a later analysis, several top co-occurrence clusters were reported to appear linked to parvovirus B19, influenza, CMV and Epstein-Barr virus. CMV serostatus was the only immune exposure information available for the cohort. Cytomegalovirus status was reported to be diagnosed by the classifier with high specificity and sensitivity in both the original and validation cohorts. A later analysis found that TCR association rates varied across HLA loci, with DRB1 alleles showing the most associated TCRs and HLA-C alleles the fewest. According to a later genetic analysis, donors in an Asian-associated ancestry cluster had fewer N-insertions in productive TCRs than the roughly 700-donor mean. Presence/absence analyses assumed roughly uniform sequencing depth across donors, an assumption that may not hold. A further reported finding was that TCR beta sequences accurately predicted the HLA-A and HLA-B alleles for most subjects in the first cohort. Because counts were too low, roughly 16 rarely observed V segments, including chromosome 9 orphons, were left out of the earlier analysis of 500 to 750 of the donors. In the study, approximately 160 TCR beta chains were listed as associated with cytomegalovirus. Because HLA typing was missing for some donors at each locus, association tests included only the typed subset. The cohort was sequenced for TCR beta chains only, and without alpha or paired-chain data the features that could be detected were limited. Broadly in line with IMGT annotations, most TCR beta V segments showed up in productive rearrangements about 87% or about 30% of the time in an earlier analysis of about 500 of the donors. Some IMGT-functional V segments, including TRBV6-2 and TRBV6-3, could not be distinguished by the 87-base-pair reads and were therefore excluded. In a later analysis, 15,000 to 20,000 TCR beta sequences were associated with specific HLA alleles at a false discovery rate of 0.05. An association between a missense DCLRE1C variant and V-gene and J-gene trimming of TCR beta chains was found in a later genetic analysis and replicated in an independent cohort. Most TCR sequences were seen in very few donors, while some public TCRs were found in many individuals.

The TCR comes from a man in his forties or fifties in good health and CMV-seronegative. The specimen sequenced was PBMCs. The chain is made from TRBV29-1 and TRBJ1-2; a tentative D call is TRBD1 (5 bases match). CDR3 sequence: CSTRRVLANYGYTF. The DNA sequence is given as TGCAGCACCCGCAGGGTCCTGGCTAACTATGGCTACACCTTC.